The T cell receptor (beta chain) described here comes from a study of blood T cell repertoires in COVID-19. Whole-study context: Samples of COVID-19 (acute and convalescent) were obtained from the United States, Italy and Spain.

The J segment lost 5 bases and the V segment lost 5 bases, leaving 9 bases of the junction unmatched. Germline V gives CDR1 PRHDT, CDR2 FYEKMQ (reference sequence). CDR3 length: 15 amino acids. Those enrolled, adults aged 18 to 89 years, came from fewer than 25 US areas. Participants' reported clinical history set cohort assignment. TCRdb's table, derived via immunoSEQ multiplex PCR, lists solely in-frame clones and lacks some. The table includes some 200,000 clones, roughly 82% detected once. The chain uses TRBV13 and TRBJ2-5; 9 bases map to TRBD1. Input material: PBMCs or T cells enriched from blood (not recorded which). The source of this sequence is a man in his forties who had recovered from COVID-19. In DNA form, the CDR3 reads TGTGCCAGCAGCACCCGGACAGGGGTCCTGGAGACCCAGTACTTC. It specifies CASSTRTGVLETQYF.